The T cell receptor (beta chain) described here comes from a study of T-cell reconstitution after alpha-beta-depleted transplantation in children. CDR3 length: 15 residues. Germline CDR1 is SGHTA and CDR2 is FQGNSA. The V end lost 6 bases, the J end lost 7 bases, and 16 bases lay between the germline ends. For TCRbeta, the library was prepared with unique molecular identifiers. TCRdb reanalysed the PCR reads using MiXCR and keeps one entry per CDR3 protein. In the table there are 360,000 or so distinct CDR3 sequences, around 20% of which are singletons. This clonotype was obtained from a human donor who donated a stem cell graft to a child with acute myeloid leukemia. Sequenced here: PBMCs from the stem cell graft donor, sampled from the stem cell graft. The V gene is TRBV7-2, the J gene TRBJ1-6; D remains unclear. The CDR3 spells CASRPTRVPNSPLHF. As DNA, the CDR3 is TGTGCCAGCAGACCCACACGGGTCCCAAATTCACCCCTCCACTTT.